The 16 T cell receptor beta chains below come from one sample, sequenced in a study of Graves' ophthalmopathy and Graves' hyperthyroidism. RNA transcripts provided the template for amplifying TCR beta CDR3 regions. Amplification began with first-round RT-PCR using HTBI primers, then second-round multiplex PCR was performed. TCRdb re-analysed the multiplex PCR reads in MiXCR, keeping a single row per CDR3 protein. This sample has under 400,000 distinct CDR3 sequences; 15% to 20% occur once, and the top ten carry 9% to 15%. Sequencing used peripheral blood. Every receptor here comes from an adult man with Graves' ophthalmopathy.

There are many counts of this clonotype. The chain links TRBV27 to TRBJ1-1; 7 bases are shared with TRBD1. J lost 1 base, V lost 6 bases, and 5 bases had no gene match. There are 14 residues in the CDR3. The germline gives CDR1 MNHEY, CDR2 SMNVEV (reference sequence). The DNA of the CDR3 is TGTGCCAGCAGAACCAGGGGGTGGAACACTGAAGCTTTCTTT. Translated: CASRTRGWNTEAFF.

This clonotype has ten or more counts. CDR3 sequence (DNA): TGTGCCAGCAGCTGGGACAGGGGGCAAGAGACCCAGTACTTC. Its protein product is CASSWDRGQETQYF. The chain joins TRBV11-1 to TRBJ2-5; TRBD1 aligns across 11 bases. The J segment lost 2 bases and the V segment lost 4 bases, leaving 0 bases of the junction unmatched. In germline, CDR1 is SGHAT, CDR2 FQDESV (reference sequence). This CDR3 has 14 amino acids.

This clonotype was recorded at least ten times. CDR3 in amino acids: CSARDPNGWRSETQYF. The CDR3 DNA is TGCAGTGCTAGAGATCCTAACGGATGGAGGTCCGAGACCCAGTACTTC. V gene TRBV20-1 combines with J gene TRBJ2-5, with D tentatively TRBD2 (5 bases). The germline V and J ends were trimmed by 0 bases and 5 bases, with 19 bases remaining between them. The CDR3 contains 16 residues. Germline lookup yields CDR1 DFQATT and CDR2 SNEGSKA (reference sequence).

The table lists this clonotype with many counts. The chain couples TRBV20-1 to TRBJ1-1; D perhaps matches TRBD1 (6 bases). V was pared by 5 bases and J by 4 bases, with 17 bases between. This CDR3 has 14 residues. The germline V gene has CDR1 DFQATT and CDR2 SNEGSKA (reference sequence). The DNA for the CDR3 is TGCAGTGCTTCTATTCCGGGACAACTCACTGAAGCTTTCTTT. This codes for CSASIPGQLTEAFF.

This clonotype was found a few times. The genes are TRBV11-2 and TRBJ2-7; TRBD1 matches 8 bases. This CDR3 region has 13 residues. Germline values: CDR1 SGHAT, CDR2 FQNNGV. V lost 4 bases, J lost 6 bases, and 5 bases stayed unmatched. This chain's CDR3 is CASSSGGWGEQYF. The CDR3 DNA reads TGTGCCAGCAGCTCAGGGGGCTGGGGCGAGCAGTACTTC.

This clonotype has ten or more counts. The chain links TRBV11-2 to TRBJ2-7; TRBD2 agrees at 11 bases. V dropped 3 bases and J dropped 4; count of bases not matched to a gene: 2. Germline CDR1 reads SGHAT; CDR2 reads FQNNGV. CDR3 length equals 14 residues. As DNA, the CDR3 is TGTGCCAGCAGCTTTTTAGCGGGGGGGTACGAGCAGTACTTC. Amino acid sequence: CASSFLAGGYEQYF. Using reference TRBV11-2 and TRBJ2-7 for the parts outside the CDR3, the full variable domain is EAGVAQSPRYKIIEKRQSVAFWCNPISGHATLYWYQQILGQGPKLLIQFQNNGVVDDSQLPKDRFSAERLKGVDSTLKIQPAKLEDSAVYLCASSFLAGGYEQYFGPGTRLTVT.

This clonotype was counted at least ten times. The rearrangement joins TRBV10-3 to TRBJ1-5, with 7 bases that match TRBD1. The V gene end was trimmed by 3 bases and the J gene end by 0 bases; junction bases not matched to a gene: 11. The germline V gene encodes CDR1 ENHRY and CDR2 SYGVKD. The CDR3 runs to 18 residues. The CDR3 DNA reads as TGTGCCATCAGTGACTCCCAGGGGGGAGGGGATAGCAATCAGCCCCAGCATTTT. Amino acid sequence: CAISDSQGGGDSNQPQHF.

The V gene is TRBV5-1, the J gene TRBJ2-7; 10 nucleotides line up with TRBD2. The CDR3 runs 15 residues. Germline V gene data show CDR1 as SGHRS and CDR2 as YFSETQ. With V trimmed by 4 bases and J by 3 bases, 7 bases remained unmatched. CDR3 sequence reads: CASSPASGSYYEQYF. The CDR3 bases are TGCGCCAGCAGCCCCGCTAGCGGGAGTTACTACGAGCAGTACTTC.

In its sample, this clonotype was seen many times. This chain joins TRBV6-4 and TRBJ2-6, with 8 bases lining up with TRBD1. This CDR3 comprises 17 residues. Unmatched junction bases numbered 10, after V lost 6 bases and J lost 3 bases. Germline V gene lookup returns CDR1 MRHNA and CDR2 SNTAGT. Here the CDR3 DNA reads TGTGCCAGCAGCAGGGACAGGAGCCCGGGTGGGGCCAACGTCCTGACTTTC. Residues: CASSRDRSPGGANVLTF.

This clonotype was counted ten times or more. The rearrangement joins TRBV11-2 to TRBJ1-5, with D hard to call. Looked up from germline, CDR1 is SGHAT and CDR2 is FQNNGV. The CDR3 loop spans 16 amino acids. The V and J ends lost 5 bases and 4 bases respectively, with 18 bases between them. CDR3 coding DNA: TGTGCCAGCAGCGCTGAGACGGGGAGTGGGAATCAGCCCCAGCATTTT. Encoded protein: CASSAETGSGNQPQHF.

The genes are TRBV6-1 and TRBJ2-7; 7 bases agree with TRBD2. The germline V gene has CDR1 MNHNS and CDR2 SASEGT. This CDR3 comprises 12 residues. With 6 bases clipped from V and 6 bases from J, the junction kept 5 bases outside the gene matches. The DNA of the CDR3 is TGTGCCAGCAGCCGGGGGGATCGCGAGCAGTACTTC. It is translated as CASSRGDREQYF.

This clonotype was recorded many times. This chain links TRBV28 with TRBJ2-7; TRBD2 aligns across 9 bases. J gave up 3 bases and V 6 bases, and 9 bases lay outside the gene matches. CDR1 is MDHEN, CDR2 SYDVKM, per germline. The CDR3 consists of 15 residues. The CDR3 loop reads CASSTPSRGGYEQYF. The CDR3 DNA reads TGTGCCAGCAGCACCCCATCGCGGGGGGGCTACGAGCAGTACTTC.

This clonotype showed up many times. The CDR3 loop is CAIVQGEGYEQYF. CDR3 in DNA: TGTGCCATCGTACAGGGGGAGGGCTACGAGCAGTACTTC. The V gene is TRBV10-3, the J gene TRBJ2-7; the D gene is possibly TRBD1 (8 bases). CDR3 length equals 13 residues. The germline gives CDR1 ENHRY, CDR2 SYGVKD. Trimming stripped 8 bases from V and 3 bases from J, with 14 bases between.

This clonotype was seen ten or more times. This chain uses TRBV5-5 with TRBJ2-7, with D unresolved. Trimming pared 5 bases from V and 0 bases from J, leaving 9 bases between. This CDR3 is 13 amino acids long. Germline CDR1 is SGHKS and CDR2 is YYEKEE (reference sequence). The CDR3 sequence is CASRLGFSYEQYF. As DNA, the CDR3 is TGTGCCAGCAGGCTGGGTTTCTCCTACGAGCAGTACTTC. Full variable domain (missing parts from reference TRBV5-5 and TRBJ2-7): DAGVTQSPTHLIKTRGQQVTLRCSPISGHKSVSWYQQVLGQGPQFIFQYYEKEERGRGNFPDRFSARQFPNYSSELNVNALLLGDSALYLCASRLGFSYEQYFGPGTRLTVT.

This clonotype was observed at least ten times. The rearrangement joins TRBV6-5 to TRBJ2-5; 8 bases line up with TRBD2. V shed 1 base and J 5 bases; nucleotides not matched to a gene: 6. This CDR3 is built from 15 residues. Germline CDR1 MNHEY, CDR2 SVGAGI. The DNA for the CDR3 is TGTGCCAGCAGTTACTGGCGGGGGGCCCGTGAGACCCAGTACTTC. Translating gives CASSYWRGARETQYF.

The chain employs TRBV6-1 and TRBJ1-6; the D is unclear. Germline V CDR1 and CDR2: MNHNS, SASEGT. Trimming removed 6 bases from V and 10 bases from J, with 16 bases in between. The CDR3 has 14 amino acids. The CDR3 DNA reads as TGTGCCAGCAGGGAAACAGTGGGGAGATCACCCCTCCACTTT. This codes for CASRETVGRSPLHF.